The entry that follows covers one T cell receptor (beta chain) sequence. This sample is part of a study of blood T cell repertoires in COVID-19. Study summary: T cells, B-cell-depleted T cells, or PBMCs provided the cDNA or gDNA that served as material.

V was shortened by 0 bases and J by 2 bases, with 11 bases between the two germline ends. Per germline, CDR1 SGHTS and CDR2 YDEGEE. The CDR3 is 15 residues long. Authors' processing steps: By means of reference gene primer amplification, nucleated cell counts were estimated. TCRdb's table, derived via immunoSEQ multiplex PCR, lists solely in-frame clones and lacks some. V and J calls and clone size are as listed in that table; D and trimming were resolved from the DNA. Of 250,000 to 300,000 clones listed, approximately 83% are singletons. Enrolled through a virtual design, the participants were between roughly 18 and 100 years of age and came from roughly 22 US areas. In Cohort 3, a recovered donor had either two negative PCRs, clearance, or symptom resolution.

Material: PBMCs or T cells enriched from blood (not recorded which). This clonotype was sampled from a woman between 50 and 59 years old who had recovered from COVID-19. The chain employs TRBV5-8 and TRBJ1-1, with no clear D. CDR3 DNA sequence: TGTGCCAGCAGCTTGGGGTTCAGCGGTAACACTGAAGCTTTCTTT. Residues: CASSLGFSGNTEAFF.